Below, 30 T cell receptor beta chains from the same sample are listed, as sequenced in a study of blood T cells in healthy people across ages. Then a second PCR, running roughly 7 to 11 cycles, was carried out with a sample-barcoded 5' primer and a J-beta primer mix. TCRdb processed the 5' RACE reads anew with MiXCR; each CDR3 protein has one entry. The sample yields more than 500,000 distinct CDR3 sequences, 27% seen once. Sequencing was done on a sample of blood. All receptors come from a woman in her seventies in good health.

This clonotype was picked up a small number of times. The chain combines TRBV5-1 with TRBJ2-5; D not certain. CDR3 length: 14 amino acids. Germline assignment: CDR1 SGHRS and CDR2 YFSETQ. The germline V and J ends were trimmed by 5 bases and 1 base, with 12 bases remaining between them. The CDR3 nucleotides read TGCGCCAGCAGTTCGCTGGGGTTCCAAGAGACCCAGTACTTC. Translated: CASSSLGFQETQYF. The full variable domain, with the rest looked up from reference TRBV5-1 and TRBJ2-5, is KAGVTQTPRYLIKTRGQQVTLSCSPISGHRSVSWYQQTPGQGLQFLFEYFSETQRNKGNFPGRFSGRQFSNSRSEMNVSTLELGDSALYLCASSSLGFQETQYFGPGTRLLVL.

This clonotype was observed a handful of times. The genes are TRBV5-1 and TRBJ2-2, with 7 bases aligning to TRBD2. The germline V gene has CDR1 SGHRS and CDR2 YFSETQ. The CDR3 sequence is 16 residues long. J gave up 2 bases and V 4 bases, and 8 bases lay outside the gene matches. CDR3 sequence (DNA): TGCGCCAGCAGCCCCCGGGCTAGCGGTAACACCGGGGAGCTGTTTTTT. Protein: CASSPRASGNTGELFF.

The V call is TRBV24-1, the J call TRBJ2-7; tentatively, D is TRBD1 (6 bases). This CDR3 has 13 residues. CDR1 is KGHDR and CDR2 is SFDVKD in the germline V gene. Trimming took off 5 bases at V and 4 bases at J, with 11 bases between the two ends. CDR3 residues: CATSAQGSYEQYF. CDR3 coding DNA: TGTGCCACCAGTGCACAGGGTTCTTACGAGCAGTACTTC.

V is TRBV24-1 and J is TRBJ2-5; 10 nucleotides align to TRBD1. Germline V gives CDR1 KGHDR, CDR2 SFDVKD. The CDR3 totals 13 residues. J gave up 5 bases and V 9 bases, and 5 bases lay outside the gene matches. CDR3 region: CATGDRGRETQYF. The CDR3 bases are TGTGCCACCGGGGACAGGGGCCGGGAGACCCAGTACTTC.

This clonotype was seen a handful of times. The chain is built from TRBV18 and TRBJ2-1; a possible D gene is TRBD1 (6 bases). From germline, CDR1 is KGHSH and CDR2 LQKENI. V was cut by 5 bases and J by 9 bases, with 14 bases left in between. The length of the CDR3 is 13 residues. DNA of the CDR3: TGTGCCAGCTCATCAAAACAGGGTGGTGAGCAGTTCTTC. Translation gives CASSSKQGGEQFF.

This clonotype was seen a handful of times. J is TRBJ2-1 and V is TRBV14; 12 bases agree with TRBD2. Germline V gene data show CDR1 as SGHDN and CDR2 as FVKESK. The CDR3 contains 17 residues. V dropped 2 bases and J dropped 2; count of bases not matched to a gene: 4. The CDR3 DNA sequence: TGTGCCAGCAGCCAACGGCGGACTAGCGGGGCCTACAATGAGCAGTTCTTC. This sequence encodes CASSQRRTSGAYNEQFF.

This clonotype was detected only a few times. The V gene is TRBV10-3, the J gene TRBJ2-1; D is possibly TRBD2 (5 bases). CDR3 length: 17 amino acids. From germline, CDR1 is ENHRY and CDR2 SYGVKD. The ends were cut back, 7 bases at V and 2 bases at J, with 21 bases in the middle. The CDR3: CAIMDRGGIGAYNEQFF. In DNA form, the CDR3 reads TGTGCCATCATGGACCGGGGTGGGATTGGGGCCTACAATGAGCAGTTCTTC.

This sequence joins TRBV6-2 or TRBV6-3 and TRBJ2-1; weak D call: TRBD1 (5 bases). This CDR3 comprises 10 residues. V lost 6 bases and J lost 12, with 9 bases in between. Germline loops: CDR1 MNHEY, CDR2 SVGEGT. The CDR3 coding sequence is TGTGCCAGCAGAAGGGGCAGGCAGTTCTTC. Its translation is CASRRGRQFF.

This clonotype has just a few counts. The gene calls are TRBV11-3 and TRBJ2-7; D tentatively fits TRBD1 or TRBD2 (5 bases each). Germline loops: CDR1 SGHNT, CDR2 YENEEA. Trimming stripped 3 bases from V and 4 bases from J, with 13 bases between. The CDR3 contains 14 residues. The CDR3: CASSFSNEGYEQYF. CDR3 nucleotides: TGTGCCAGCAGCTTTAGCAACGAGGGGTACGAGCAGTACTTC.

The chain joins TRBV5-1 to TRBJ2-1; tentative D call: TRBD2 (5 bases). The germline V gene has CDR1 SGHRS and CDR2 YFSETQ. The CDR3 is made up of 13 amino acids. Trimming took off 0 bases at V and 10 bases at J, with 11 bases between the two ends. CDR3 amino acids: CASSLGREGEQFF. As DNA, the CDR3 is TGCGCCAGCAGCTTGGGACGGGAAGGCGAGCAGTTCTTC.

This clonotype was seen a few times. The V and J genes are TRBV5-1 and TRBJ2-3, with TRBD1 matching over 7 bases. V lost 1 base to trimming and J lost 3 bases; unmatched junction nucleotides: 8. This CDR3 spans 16 amino acids. Germline CDR1 is SGHRS and CDR2 is YFSETQ. The CDR3 region has the DNA TGCGCCAGCAGCTTGCCTCAAGCAGGGGGAACAGATACGCAGTATTTT. It codes for CASSLPQAGGTDTQYF.

A few counts support this clonotype. J is TRBJ1-6 and V is TRBV27; 10 positions agree with TRBD1. Germline assignment: CDR1 MNHEY and CDR2 SMNVEV (reference sequence). The CDR3 length is 15 residues. The trim removed 3 bases at V and 9 bases at J, leaving 5 bases unmatched. CDR3 loop: CASSFWDRGVSPLHF. As DNA, the CDR3 is TGTGCCAGCAGTTTCTGGGACAGGGGCGTTTCACCCCTCCACTTT.

This clonotype occurred a few times. The chain links TRBV5-1 to TRBJ2-5, with TRBD1 as a possible D gene (6 bases). The J call may be faulty, since TRBJ2-7 better matches the DNA end. This CDR3 region has 16 residues. Germline CDR1 is SGHRS and CDR2 is YFSETQ. Here the CDR3 reads CASSLVPLRGRYEQYF. The CDR3 bases are TGCGCCAGCAGCTTGGTCCCCCTCAGGGGTAGGTACGAGCAGTACTTC.

This clonotype was counted between two and nine times. The chain couples TRBV29-1 to TRBJ1-1; a weak D match, TRBD1 (6 bases). Trimming cost V 8 bases and J 2 bases, with 15 bases left between them. Germline CDR1 is SQVTM and CDR2 is ANQGSEA. This CDR3 has 13 amino acids. The DNA of the CDR3 is TGCAGCACCCAACAGGGTCAAAACACTGAAGCTTTCTTT. This codes for CSTQQGQNTEAFF.

The chain recombines TRBV5-1 with TRBJ1-1; tentatively, D is TRBD1 (5 bases). Germline CDR1 SGHRS, CDR2 YFSETQ. The germline V and J ends were trimmed by 5 bases and 1 base, with 12 bases remaining between them. This CDR3 is 14 amino acids long. CDR3 sequence: CASSRGAGNTEAFF. The CDR3 DNA reads as TGCGCCAGCAGTCGGGGCGCGGGGAACACTGAAGCTTTCTTT.

The rearrangement links TRBV7-2 to TRBJ2-7; a weak D match, TRBD2 (5 bases). The V end lost 4 bases, the J end lost 12 bases, and 16 bases lay between the germline ends. This CDR3 spans 12 amino acids. The germline V gene has CDR1 SGHTA and CDR2 FQGNSA. The CDR3 region is CASSSGEQRRYF. In DNA form, the CDR3 reads TGTGCCAGCAGCTCCGGGGAACAACGTCGGTACTTC.

The chain combines TRBV20-1 with TRBJ1-4; 9 bases line up with TRBD1. The CDR3 is made up of 15 amino acids. CDR1 and CDR2 from the germline V gene are DFQATT and SNEGSKA (reference sequence). J gave up 8 bases and V 1 base, and 8 bases lay outside the gene matches. The CDR3 sequence is CSARGGYRGPEKLFF. CDR3 DNA: TGCAGTGCTAGAGGAGGTTACAGGGGGCCGGAAAAACTGTTTTTT.

V is TRBV20-1 and J is TRBJ1-1; perhaps TRBD1 as D (5 bases). Trimming shortened V by 3 bases and J by 0 bases, and 11 bases separated the two germline ends. Per germline, CDR1 DFQATT and CDR2 SNEGSKA (reference sequence). This CDR3 spans 14 amino acids. CDR3 amino acids: CSARAGAMNTEAFF. CDR3 bases: TGCAGTGCTAGGGCCGGGGCCATGAACACTGAAGCTTTCTTT.

This rearrangement joins TRBV29-1 to TRBJ1-1; TRBD1 is a possible D gene (5 bases). The CDR3 runs 14 residues. V shed 1 base and J shed 5 bases, with 14 bases lying between them. Germline V gene sequence: CDR1 SQVTM, CDR2 ANQGSEA. CDR3 bases: TGCAGCGTTGAAGTGCGGGGCAGGATAACTGAAGCTTTCTTT. Encoded protein: CSVEVRGRITEAFF.

This chain joins TRBV27 and TRBJ2-1; D is unclear. V lost 5 bases and J lost 5, with 25 bases in between. Germline V gene data show CDR1 as MNHEY and CDR2 as SMNVEV (reference sequence). The CDR3 spans 18 residues. The CDR3 nucleotides are TGTGCCAGCAGTACTAAGACCACGACCGGCTGGTCCGACAATGAGCAGTTCTTC. Its protein product is CASSTKTTTGWSDNEQFF.

The chain employs TRBV7-9 and TRBJ1-4; TRBD1 might be the D (5 bases). The CDR3 spans 13 residues. Germline V CDR1 and CDR2: SEHNR, FQNEAQ (reference sequence). V shed 5 bases and J shed 5 bases, with 9 bases lying between them. The CDR3 nucleotides are TGTGCCAGCAGCCCACGACAGAATGAAAAACTGTTTTTT. This encodes CASSPRQNEKLFF. Filled out from reference TRBV7-9 and TRBJ1-4, the complete variable domain reads DTGVSQNPRHKITKRGQNVTFRCDPISEHNRLYWYRQTLGQGPEFLTYFQNEAQLEKSRLLSDRFSAERPKGSFSTLEIQRTEQGDSAMYLCASSPRQNEKLFFGSGTQLSVL.

The chain employs TRBV20-1 and TRBJ2-2; 9 bases align to TRBD1. This CDR3 contains 17 residues. The V gene's germline CDR1 is DFQATT and CDR2 SNEGSKA (reference sequence). J lost 1 base, V lost 3 bases, and 9 bases had no gene match. Written as DNA, the CDR3 is TGCAGTGCTAGGGGACAGGGACTTATAGGGAACACCGGGGAGCTGTTTTTT. Translation gives CSARGQGLIGNTGELFF.

The chain uses TRBV29-1 and TRBJ1-1, with D tentatively TRBD1 (5 bases). The CDR3 length is 11 residues. Deletions cut 7 bases from V and 5 bases from J, with 11 bases between. CDR1 and CDR2 from the germline V gene are SQVTM and ANQGSEA. The CDR3 reads CSGGLITEAFF. CDR3 nucleotide sequence: TGCAGCGGGGGACTGATAACTGAAGCTTTCTTT.

The chain employs TRBV4-3 and TRBJ2-5, with a possible D match to TRBD2 (5 bases). The CDR3 covers 16 residues. Trimming shortened V by 0 bases and J by 4 bases, and 15 bases separated the two germline ends. Germline CDR1 reads LGHNA; CDR2 reads YSLEER. The CDR3 DNA reads TGCGCCAGCAGCCAAGATGGGTTCCGGGGTGGAGAGACCCAGTACTTC. This codes for CASSQDGFRGGETQYF.

This clonotype was observed a handful of times. This sequence joins TRBV20-1 and TRBJ1-2; tentatively, D is TRBD1 (6 bases). The CDR3 covers 15 residues. Germline values: CDR1 DFQATT, CDR2 SNEGSKA (reference sequence). The germline V and J ends were trimmed by 1 base and 1 base, with 13 bases remaining between them. CDR3 sequence: CSARADGQFNYGYTF. The CDR3 nucleotides read TGCAGTGCTAGAGCCGACGGACAGTTTAACTATGGCTACACCTTC.

V is TRBV4-2 and J is TRBJ1-2; D may be TRBD1 (5 bases). Germline V gene data show CDR1 as LGHNA and CDR2 as YNFKEQ. CDR3 size: 13 residues. V lost 3 bases and J lost 3, with 8 bases in between. The CDR3 here is CASSQDTDYGYTF. The CDR3, as DNA: TGTGCCAGCAGCCAGGACACGGACTATGGCTACACCTTC.

V gene TRBV27 combines with J gene TRBJ1-1; D perhaps matches TRBD1 (5 bases). Per germline, CDR1 MNHEY and CDR2 SMNVEV (reference sequence). Trimming cost V 6 bases and J 4 bases, with 18 bases left between them. The CDR3 spans 15 residues. The CDR3 is CASRLGRQGRTEAFF. The CDR3 bases are TGTGCCAGCAGGCTAGGGAGGCAGGGTCGCACTGAAGCTTTCTTT.

V usage is TRBV10-1 and J usage is TRBJ1-2; D gene uncertain. The CDR3 length is 14 residues. V was cut by 7 bases and J by 0 bases, with 12 bases left in between. CDR1 WNHNN and CDR2 SYGVQD come from the germline V gene (reference sequence). The CDR3 protein is CASTERIANYGYTF. CDR3 bases: TGCGCCAGCACAGAGAGAATAGCTAACTATGGCTACACCTTC.

This clonotype turned up a few times. The V gene is TRBV5-1, the J gene TRBJ1-2; D uncertain. Trimming stripped 0 bases from V and 1 base from J, with 16 bases between. Germline V gene data show CDR1 as SGHRS and CDR2 as YFSETQ. The CDR3 is 17 residues long. This chain's CDR3 is CASSLDSYTPLNYGYTF. Written as DNA, the CDR3 is TGCGCCAGCAGCTTGGACAGCTATACACCTCTTAACTATGGCTACACCTTC.

V gene TRBV4-3 combines with J gene TRBJ2-2; D is unresolved. Germline CDR1 is LGHNA and CDR2 is YSLEER. The V gene lost 3 bases and the J gene lost 0 bases, with 8 bases spanning the gap. CDR3 length equals 15 residues. In nucleotides, the CDR3 is TGCGCCAGCAGCCAGATTTGGCCGAACACCGGGGAGCTGTTTTTT. Its protein product is CASSQIWPNTGELFF.